These T cell receptor beta chains were read from a single sample in a study of T cell responses to AZD1222 COVID-19 vaccine. Sequencing used immunoSEQ multiplex PCR; TCRdb keeps in-frame clones, though not all of them. The sample shows about 120,000 clones, around 88% of them seen only once. The sequencing here drew on peripheral blood, taken on day 0 of AZD1222 vaccination. These receptors came from an adult in good health. Both conserved end residues are part of each CDR3. The D gene is left open where the match is weak. Clone sizes are given selectively: once, few, many, or a class where the clone is expanded.

clone size,J gene,V gene,D gene,CDR3 DNA,CDR3 protein
.,TRBJ1-2,TRBV6-5,.,TGTGCCAGCAGTTACTCGGGGGGGATATATGGCTACACCTTC,CASSYSGGIYGYTF
.,TRBJ1-4,TRBV19,TRBD1,TGTGCCAGTACCCTATACGGGACAGCCGATGAAAAACTGTTTTTT,CASTLYGTADEKLFF
.,TRBJ1-2,TRBV12-3/TRBV12-4,.,TGTGCCAGCAGACTGGGGTTGGGGGGCTACACCTTC,CASRLGLGGYTF
.,TRBJ1-4,TRBV3-1/TRBV3-2,.,TGTGCCAGCAGCCAAGACCCGAGGGGTAATGAAAAACTGTTTTTT,CASSQDPRGNEKLFF
once,TRBJ2-3,TRBV6-5,TRBD2,TGTGCCAGCAGACCGGGACTAGCCGCTGATACGCAGTATTTT,CASRPGLAADTQYF
.,TRBJ1-3,TRBV28,TRBD1,TGTGCCAGCAGTTCGACAGGGACCGAAGGAAACACCATATATTTT,CASSSTGTEGNTIYF
once,TRBJ2-5,TRBV6-5,TRBD2,TGTGCCAGCAGTTACTCGATAGCGGGAGAGACCCAGTACTTC,CASSYSIAGETQYF
once,TRBJ2-7,TRBV6-5,TRBD1,TGTGCCAGCAACGTTGTACAGGGGACCTACGAGCAGTACTTC,CASNVVQGTYEQYF
.,TRBJ2-1,TRBV11-2,TRBD2,TGTGCCAGCAGCACCAGGACTAGCGGGGGGGCCGATGAGCAGTTCTTC,CASSTRTSGGADEQFF
.,TRBJ1-6,TRBV6-2/TRBV6-3,.,TGTGCCAGCAGCCGTGGTTCACCCCTCCACTTT,CASSRGSPLHF
.,TRBJ2-1,TRBV7-6,.,TGTGCCAGCAGCTTAGCGGGGGGCAACTACAATGAGCAGTTCTTC,CASSLAGGNYNEQFF
.,TRBJ2-2,TRBV2,TRBD1,TGTGCCAGCAGTCCTAGGACAGGGGACACCGGGGAGCTGTTTTTT,CASSPRTGDTGELFF
.,TRBJ2-1,TRBV24-1,TRBD2,TGTGCCACCAGTGATTTACCCGGGACTAGCGTCGATGAGCAGTTCTTC,CATSDLPGTSVDEQFF
.,TRBJ1-1,TRBV6-5,.,TGTGCCAGCAGTCGCATGAACACTGAAGCTTTCTTT,CASSRMNTEAFF
.,TRBJ1-5,TRBV5-6,TRBD1,TGTGCCAGCAGCTTGGCGGCAGGGACAGGTCAGCCCCAGCATTTT,CASSLAAGTGQPQHF
few,TRBJ1-5,TRBV7-8,TRBD1,TGTGCCAGCAGCCCTAGTCGGTGGACAGGGAGACAGCCCCAGCATTTT,CASSPSRWTGRQPQHF
.,TRBJ2-5,TRBV24-1,TRBD1,TGTGCCACCAGCAGGGACAGCCAGCAAGAGACCCAGTACTTC,CATSRDSQQETQYF
few,TRBJ2-5,TRBV29-1,.,TGCAGCGGGGGGCTGGAGACCCAGTACTTC,CSGGLETQYF
.,TRBJ1-3,TRBV7-2,.,TGTGCCAGCAGCTTAGACCACACCCACTCTGGAAACACCATATATTTT,CASSLDHTHSGNTIYF
.,TRBJ1-1,TRBV19,.,TGTGCCAGTAGTATAGGCCAGCAGAACACTGAAGCTTTCTTT,CASSIGQQNTEAFF
.,TRBJ2-3,TRBV12-3/TRBV12-4,.,TGTGCCAGCAGGGGTAGCACAGATACGCAGTATTTT,CASRGSTDTQYF
.,TRBJ1-1,TRBV5-1,.,TGCGCCAGCAGCTTGGTGTCCACCATGAACACTGAAGCTTTCTTT,CASSLVSTMNTEAFF
once,TRBJ2-1,TRBV15,TRBD2,TGTGCCACCAGCAGAGATTGGGCTAGCGGGGGATACAATGAGCAGTTCTTC,CATSRDWASGGYNEQFF
.,TRBJ1-1,TRBV3-1/TRBV3-2,TRBD1,TGTGCCAGCAGCCAAGATCGGACAGGGACCGTCCGGCGAGCTTTCTTT,CASSQDRTGTVRRAFF
.,TRBJ1-6,TRBV6-4,.,TGTGCCAGCAGTGATGGAGATTCACCCCTCCACTTT,CASSDGDSPLHF
.,TRBJ2-1,TRBV4-1,TRBD2,TGCGCCAGCAGCCAGGGTCCAAGCGGGGCTTACAATGAGCAGTTCTTC,CASSQGPSGAYNEQFF
few,TRBJ1-5,TRBV7-9,TRBD1,TGTGCCAGCAGCTTCGGACAGGGAGTGTCCGATCAGCCCCAGCATTTT,CASSFGQGVSDQPQHF
.,TRBJ1-2,TRBV12-5,.,TGTGCTAGTGGTTTGGTAATTGGGCAGGGGAACTATGGCTACACCTTC,CASGLVIGQGNYGYTF
.,TRBJ1-6,TRBV6-5,.,TGTGCCAGCTTGTCCCCAGCGGCCGTGCACTTT,CASLSPAAVHF
once,TRBJ1-5,TRBV11-2,TRBD1,TGTGCCAGCACCCTAGACAGGGGACGGAATAACAATCAGCCCCAGCATTTT,CASTLDRGRNNNQPQHF
.,TRBJ1-5,TRBV11-3,.,TGTGCCAGCAGCTCCCCTCCTAGGGGAGATAGCAATCAGCCCCAGCATTTT,CASSSPPRGDSNQPQHF
.,TRBJ2-7,TRBV7-2,TRBD1,TGTGCCAGCAGCTTAGAGCCAGGGGGCGCGGGTGAGCAGTACTTC,CASSLEPGGAGEQYF
.,TRBJ1-2,TRBV6-5,TRBD1,TGTGCCAGCAGTTCACCGGGACAGGGCAGTTATGGCTACACCTTC,CASSSPGQGSYGYTF
.,TRBJ1-5,TRBV7-2,TRBD1,TGTGCCAGCAGCTTGACAGGGGCTCAGCCCCAGCATTTT,CASSLTGAQPQHF
.,TRBJ2-7,TRBV12-3/TRBV12-4,TRBD1,TGTGCCAGCAGGGCCGGGACAGCCTACGAGCAGTACTTC,CASRAGTAYEQYF
few,TRBJ2-3,TRBV19,TRBD2,TGTGCCAGTAGCCAGACTAGCGGGAGTACGCAGTATTTT,CASSQTSGSTQYF
.,TRBJ2-5,TRBV3-1/TRBV3-2,TRBD2,TGTGCCAGCAGCCGGGGAGGGGATATAGCGCAAGAGACCCAGTACTTC,CASSRGGDIAQETQYF
.,TRBJ2-1,TRBV5-5,.,TGTGCCAGCAGCTTAAGTCAGGGCGTCCGTGAGCAGTTCTTC,CASSLSQGVREQFF
.,TRBJ2-3,TRBV14,TRBD1,TGTGCCAGCAGCAACGGACAGGGGGCAAGCACAGATACGCAGTATTTT,CASSNGQGASTDTQYF
.,TRBJ1-4,TRBV5-1,TRBD1,TGCGCCAGCAGCGGGGCCGGGACAGGGGATGAAAAACTGTTTTTT,CASSGAGTGDEKLFF
.,TRBJ1-6,TRBV9,.,TGTGCCAGCAGCTTGGGACCCCTAAGTCCCCTCCACTTT,CASSLGPLSPLHF
few,TRBJ1-6,TRBV6-5,.,TGTGCCAGCAGCCTCCAGGTAGGGGGACGGTCACCCCTCCACTTT,CASSLQVGGRSPLHF
.,TRBJ2-7,TRBV11-2,TRBD1,TGTGCCAGCAGCTACGACGGGACAGGGTTTGGAGTTTCCCACGAGCAGTACTTC,CASSYDGTGFGVSHEQYF
.,TRBJ2-6,TRBV29-1,.,TGCAGCGCTGCCTACGGTTCGGCCGGGGCCAACGTCCTGACTTTC,CSAAYGSAGANVLTF
.,TRBJ2-1,TRBV27,.,TGTGCCAGCAGTTTAGTAGGAACCCTAGGGGATGAGCAGTTCTTC,CASSLVGTLGDEQFF
.,TRBJ1-6,TRBV7-9,.,TGTGCCAGCAGCTTGGAGCGAGGGAGCTCCTATAATTCACCCCTCCACTTT,CASSLERGSSYNSPLHF